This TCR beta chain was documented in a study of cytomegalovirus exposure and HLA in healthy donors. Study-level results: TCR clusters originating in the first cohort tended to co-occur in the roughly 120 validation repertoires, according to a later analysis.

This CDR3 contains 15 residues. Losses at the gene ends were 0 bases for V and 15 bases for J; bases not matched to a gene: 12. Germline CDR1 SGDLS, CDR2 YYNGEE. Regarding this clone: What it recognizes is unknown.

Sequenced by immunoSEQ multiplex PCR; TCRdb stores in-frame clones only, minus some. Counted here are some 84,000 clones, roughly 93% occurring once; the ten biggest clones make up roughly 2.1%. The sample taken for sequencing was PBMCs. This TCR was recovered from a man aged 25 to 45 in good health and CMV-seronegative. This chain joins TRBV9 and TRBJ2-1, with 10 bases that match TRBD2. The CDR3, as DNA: TGTGCCAGCAGCGTAGTGCCTAGCGGGAGTGGGGAACTGTTCTTC. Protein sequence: CASSVVPSGSGELFF.